A selection of T cell receptor beta chains follows, all from one sample in a study of shared clonotypes between healthy human individuals. TCRdb's table, derived via immunoSEQ multiplex PCR, lists solely in-frame clones and lacks some. The repertoire holds 400,000 to 500,000 clones, with 79% as singletons. Source material: PBMCs. Receptor source: a woman aged 40-49 years in good health. Some clones in this sample may be carry-over from other donors' samples. The CDR3 runs from the conserved cysteine through the conserved F or W. A D gene is named only where the DNA matches it firmly. Clone size appears in some rows only: once, few, many, or a class for an expanded clone.

D gene: TRBD1; V gene: TRBV29-1; clone size: -; J gene: TRBJ2-2; CDR3 DNA: TGCAGCGTTTTCCCAAAGGGGGCCCTCGCCGGGGAGCTGTTTTTT; CDR3 protein: CSVFPKGALAGELFF
D gene: -; V gene: TRBV5-1; clone size: -; J gene: TRBJ1-3; CDR3 DNA: TGCGCCAGCAGCTTGGGGGGACGAAACACCATATATTTT; CDR3 protein: CASSLGGRNTIYF
D gene: -; V gene: TRBV21-1; clone size: -; J gene: TRBJ2-1; CDR3 DNA: TGTGCCAGCAGCAGGGATTCCAGGGAGCGCTCCTACAATGAGCAGTTCTTC; CDR3 protein: CASSRDSRERSYNEQFF
D gene: TRBD2; V gene: TRBV7-2; clone size: -; J gene: TRBJ2-5; CDR3 DNA: TGTGCCAGCAGCTTGACCATAGCGGGGGGCCAAGAGACCCAGTACTTC; CDR3 protein: CASSLTIAGGQETQYF
D gene: TRBD1; V gene: TRBV7-9; clone size: -; J gene: TRBJ2-2; CDR3 DNA: TGTGCCAGCAGCCCTTCCGGGACAGCGAACACCGGGGAGCTGTTTTTT; CDR3 protein: CASSPSGTANTGELFF
D gene: -; V gene: TRBV7-7; clone size: -; J gene: TRBJ2-6; CDR3 DNA: TGTGCCAGCAGCAAGCCCTTAAGTGCACAAAGTCGGGCCAACGTCCTGACTTTC; CDR3 protein: CASSKPLSAQSRANVLTF
D gene: TRBD2; V gene: TRBV4-2; clone size: once; J gene: TRBJ2-5; CDR3 DNA: TGTGCCAGCAGCAAGACTAGCGGGAGGGAGACCCAGTACTTC; CDR3 protein: CASSKTSGRETQYF
D gene: -; V gene: TRBV19; clone size: -; J gene: TRBJ2-3; CDR3 DNA: TGTGCCAGTACGCAGGGGCTTAGCACAGATACGCAGTATTTT; CDR3 protein: CASTQGLSTDTQYF
D gene: TRBD2; V gene: TRBV7-9; clone size: -; J gene: TRBJ2-1; CDR3 DNA: TGTGCCAGCAGCTTAGGGGGTAGCGGGACCTACAATGAGCAGTTCTTC; CDR3 protein: CASSLGGSGTYNEQFF
D gene: -; V gene: TRBV5-1; clone size: -; J gene: TRBJ1-5; CDR3 DNA: TGCGCCAGCAGCTTGGGGACAGATCAGCCCCAGCATTTT; CDR3 protein: CASSLGTDQPQHF
D gene: -; V gene: TRBV6-5; clone size: -; J gene: TRBJ2-1; CDR3 DNA: TGTGCCAGCAGGAATCACGAGGGGGATGAGCAGTTCTTC; CDR3 protein: CASRNHEGDEQFF
D gene: -; V gene: TRBV27; clone size: -; J gene: TRBJ2-7; CDR3 DNA: TGTGCCAGCAGTTTCGAGGACGGATCCTACGAGCAGTACTTC; CDR3 protein: CASSFEDGSYEQYF
D gene: -; V gene: TRBV28; clone size: -; J gene: TRBJ2-7; CDR3 DNA: TGTGCCAGCAGTTTGGTCAACGAGCAGTACTTC; CDR3 protein: CASSLVNEQYF
D gene: -; V gene: TRBV6-5; clone size: -; J gene: TRBJ1-2; CDR3 DNA: TGTGCCAGCAGTCCTGGACCGCGCTATGGCTACACCTTC; CDR3 protein: CASSPGPRYGYTF
D gene: TRBD1; V gene: TRBV27; clone size: many; J gene: TRBJ1-2; CDR3 DNA: TGTGCCAGCAGTACCCGGACAGGCCCCTATGGCTACACCTTC; CDR3 protein: CASSTRTGPYGYTF
D gene: -; V gene: TRBV5-1; clone size: -; J gene: TRBJ2-2; CDR3 DNA: TGCGCCAGCAGCTTGGGAGGGTCCGGGGAGCTGTTTTTT; CDR3 protein: CASSLGGSGELFF
D gene: -; V gene: TRBV7-2; clone size: -; J gene: TRBJ2-7; CDR3 DNA: TGTGCCAGCAGCTTAGTCCAGGCCAGCTCCTACGAGCAGTACTTC; CDR3 protein: CASSLVQASSYEQYF
D gene: TRBD1; V gene: TRBV4-2; clone size: -; J gene: TRBJ2-3; CDR3 DNA: TGTGCCAGCAGCCAAGAGGACAGGGTGGGCACAGATACGCAGTATTTT; CDR3 protein: CASSQEDRVGTDTQYF
D gene: -; V gene: TRBV29-1; clone size: -; J gene: TRBJ2-2; CDR3 DNA: TGCAGCGTTGGTAACAACGCGAACACCGGGGAGCTGTTTTTT; CDR3 protein: CSVGNNANTGELFF
D gene: -; V gene: TRBV28; clone size: -; J gene: TRBJ1-1; CDR3 DNA: TGTGCCAGCATGGGGGTTGGCACTGAAGCTTTCTTT; CDR3 protein: CASMGVGTEAFF
D gene: -; V gene: TRBV21-1; clone size: -; J gene: TRBJ2-1; CDR3 DNA: TGTGCCAGCAGCAAAGACAAGGGGGGGGTAAGGAATGAGCAGTTCTTC; CDR3 protein: CASSKDKGGVRNEQFF
D gene: -; V gene: TRBV18; clone size: -; J gene: TRBJ1-4; CDR3 DNA: TGTGCCAGCTCACCAGCATTCGCAACTAATGAAAAACTGTTTTTT; CDR3 protein: CASSPAFATNEKLFF
D gene: -; V gene: TRBV7-9; clone size: -; J gene: TRBJ1-1; CDR3 DNA: TGTGCCAGCAGCTTAGCGGTAAAGGAGAACACTGAAGCTTTCTTT; CDR3 protein: CASSLAVKENTEAFF
D gene: -; V gene: TRBV29-1; clone size: -; J gene: TRBJ2-1; CDR3 DNA: TGCAGCGTTGAAGTACAGGCGGCATTCACTGAGCAGTTCTTC; CDR3 protein: CSVEVQAAFTEQFF
D gene: TRBD2; V gene: TRBV9; clone size: few; J gene: TRBJ2-1; CDR3 DNA: TGTGCCAGCAGCCCAACTCGCGGGAGTCCCTACAATGAGCAGTTCTTC; CDR3 protein: CASSPTRGSPYNEQFF
D gene: TRBD1; V gene: TRBV2; clone size: -; J gene: TRBJ1-1; CDR3 DNA: TGTGCCAGCAGTTACAGGGGCCTTGATTTCTTT; CDR3 protein: CASSYRGLDFF
D gene: -; V gene: TRBV7-2; clone size: -; J gene: TRBJ2-7; CDR3 DNA: TGTGCCAGCAGCTTTGGGGTCACTAGACCCTACGAGCAGTACTTC; CDR3 protein: CASSFGVTRPYEQYF
D gene: -; V gene: TRBV18; clone size: -; J gene: TRBJ2-6; CDR3 DNA: TGTGCCAGCTCACCACCGATTCCCCCGGGAGGGGCCAACGTCCTGACTTTC; CDR3 protein: CASSPPIPPGGANVLTF
D gene: -; V gene: TRBV6-5; clone size: -; J gene: TRBJ1-1; CDR3 DNA: TGTGCCAGCAGTTACTCGATTGGGGGCACTGAAGCTTTCTTT; CDR3 protein: CASSYSIGGTEAFF
D gene: TRBD2; V gene: TRBV7-8; clone size: -; J gene: TRBJ2-7; CDR3 DNA: TGTGCCAGCAGCTTAGCGCTAAGGCTTATAGCGGGAGGGCCGGGGTACGAGCAGTACTTC; CDR3 protein: CASSLALRLIAGGPGYEQYF
D gene: TRBD2; V gene: TRBV2; clone size: -; J gene: TRBJ2-3; CDR3 DNA: TGTGCCAGCAGTGGCCGGACTAGCAGCAGCACAGATACGCAGTATTTT; CDR3 protein: CASSGRTSSSTDTQYF
D gene: TRBD1; V gene: TRBV5-1; clone size: -; J gene: TRBJ2-3; CDR3 DNA: TGCGCCAGCAGCCGCACCGGGACAGTCACCACAGATACGCAGTATTTT; CDR3 protein: CASSRTGTVTTDTQYF
D gene: -; V gene: TRBV6-1; clone size: -; J gene: TRBJ1-5; CDR3 DNA: TGTGCCAGCAGTGAGGTTAGCAGCAATCAGCCCCAGCATTTT; CDR3 protein: CASSEVSSNQPQHF
D gene: TRBD2; V gene: TRBV5-8; clone size: -; J gene: TRBJ2-6; CDR3 DNA: TGTGCCAGCAGTTCTCTAGCGGGCCTCCGGTACGTCCTGACTTTC; CDR3 protein: CASSSLAGLRYVLTF
D gene: -; V gene: TRBV28; clone size: -; J gene: TRBJ1-2; CDR3 DNA: TGTGCCAGCAGTACGGGCGGTCTTAACTATGGCTACACCTTC; CDR3 protein: CASSTGGLNYGYTF
D gene: TRBD1; V gene: TRBV9; clone size: -; J gene: TRBJ1-3; CDR3 DNA: TGTGCCAGCAGCGTTGGAGGGACAGGGGCTGGAAACACCATATATTTT; CDR3 protein: CASSVGGTGAGNTIYF
D gene: -; V gene: TRBV29-1; clone size: few; J gene: TRBJ1-2; CDR3 DNA: TGCAGCGTTGACAGGGTAACCTATGGCTACACCTTC; CDR3 protein: CSVDRVTYGYTF
D gene: TRBD1; V gene: TRBV7-8; clone size: -; J gene: TRBJ2-7; CDR3 DNA: TGTGCCAGCAGCTTAGGCCGTTCGGGACAGTCACCAATCTACGAGCAGTACTTC; CDR3 protein: CASSLGRSGQSPIYEQYF
D gene: TRBD2; V gene: TRBV19; clone size: -; J gene: TRBJ2-2; CDR3 DNA: TGTGCCAGTAGAGCAGCGGGGCATGTTTCCGGGGAGCTGTTTTTT; CDR3 protein: CASRAAGHVSGELFF
D gene: -; V gene: TRBV7-9; clone size: -; J gene: TRBJ2-7; CDR3 DNA: TGTGCCAGCAGCTCGGGTAACGAGCAGTACTTC; CDR3 protein: CASSSGNEQYF
D gene: -; V gene: TRBV18; clone size: -; J gene: TRBJ2-5; CDR3 DNA: TGTGCCAGCTCACGGCAGGGTCAGGAGACCCAGTACTTC; CDR3 protein: CASSRQGQETQYF
D gene: TRBD2; V gene: TRBV28; clone size: few; J gene: TRBJ2-3; CDR3 DNA: TGTGCCAGCTTCAGCGGGAGCAGGACAGATACGCAGTATTTT; CDR3 protein: CASFSGSRTDTQYF
D gene: TRBD2; V gene: TRBV4-2; clone size: many; J gene: TRBJ2-1; CDR3 DNA: TGTGCCAGCAGCCAAGATGGGGGGTTAGCGGGAGGGTACAATGAGCAGTTCTTC; CDR3 protein: CASSQDGGLAGGYNEQFF
D gene: -; V gene: TRBV4-2; clone size: -; J gene: TRBJ2-3; CDR3 DNA: TGTGCCAGCGGTCCACCTTATACTAGCACAGATACGCAGTATTTT; CDR3 protein: CASGPPYTSTDTQYF
D gene: -; V gene: TRBV11-2; clone size: -; J gene: TRBJ2-1; CDR3 DNA: TGTGCCAGCAGCTTGAGGGATGAGCAGTTCTTC; CDR3 protein: CASSLRDEQFF
D gene: -; V gene: TRBV19; clone size: -; J gene: TRBJ1-1; CDR3 DNA: TGTGCCAGTAGTACCACAGCGGACACTGAAGCTTTCTTT; CDR3 protein: CASSTTADTEAFF
D gene: -; V gene: TRBV20-1; clone size: -; J gene: TRBJ2-3; CDR3 DNA: TGCAGTGCTAGATCAGGCAGTACGCAGTATTTT; CDR3 protein: CSARSGSTQYF
D gene: -; V gene: TRBV7-8; clone size: -; J gene: TRBJ1-4; CDR3 DNA: TGTGCCAGCAGCTTGGGGGTCGGGGGAGAACTGTTTTTT; CDR3 protein: CASSLGVGGELFF
D gene: TRBD2; V gene: TRBV5-1; clone size: -; J gene: TRBJ2-5; CDR3 DNA: TGCGCCAGCAGTCCTCAGACCACTAGCGGGGGCGGGACCCAGTACTTC; CDR3 protein: CASSPQTTSGGGTQYF
D gene: TRBD1; V gene: TRBV14; clone size: -; J gene: TRBJ1-2; CDR3 DNA: TGTGCCAGCAGCCAAGGACAGGGGTACGGCTACACCTTC; CDR3 protein: CASSQGQGYGYTF
D gene: -; V gene: TRBV7-9; clone size: -; J gene: TRBJ1-2; CDR3 DNA: TGTGCCAGCAGCCCCGCGCCGGGGGGCTACACCTTC; CDR3 protein: CASSPAPGGYTF
D gene: -; V gene: TRBV11-2; clone size: -; J gene: TRBJ2-1; CDR3 DNA: TGTGCCAGCAGCTCACGTCGGCTAGCCGGAGTGGGGGTCTACAATGAGCAGTTCTTC; CDR3 protein: CASSSRRLAGVGVYNEQFF
D gene: -; V gene: TRBV7-8; clone size: -; J gene: TRBJ2-7; CDR3 DNA: TGTGCCAGCAGCCCCTGGACAGTCGTGACCGCCTTATCCTACGAGCAGTACTTC; CDR3 protein: CASSPWTVVTALSYEQYF
D gene: -; V gene: TRBV11-2; clone size: -; J gene: TRBJ2-2; CDR3 DNA: TGTGCCAGCAGCCCGCAGGGGATCATCACCGGGGAGCTGTTTTTT; CDR3 protein: CASSPQGIITGELFF
D gene: -; V gene: TRBV25-1; clone size: -; J gene: TRBJ2-5; CDR3 DNA: TGTGCCAGCAGTGACCCACGGGGTCTCGGGGGGACCCAGTACTTC; CDR3 protein: CASSDPRGLGGTQYF